This entry lists 8 T cell receptor beta chains sequenced from one sample in a study of control samples from healthy donors and cancer patients. The assay was immunoSEQ multiplex PCR, and TCRdb's table has in-frame clones only and misses some. The data contain some 71,000 clones, 85% to 90% of them singletons. The material sequenced was PBMCs. These receptors were collected from a man aged 55 to 70 with lung cancer.

The V gene is TRBV6-6, the J gene TRBJ2-5; tentative D call: TRBD2 (6 bases). The CDR3 spans 14 residues. Germline CDR1 is MNHNY and CDR2 is SVGAGI (reference sequence). Trimming left V 0 bases short and J 5 bases short, with 10 bases between. CDR3 protein: CASSYSQAGETQYF. The CDR3 nucleotides are TGTGCCAGCAGTTACTCACAGGCGGGGGAGACCCAGTACTTC.

The CDR3 coding sequence is TGCGCCAGCAGCTTGGAAGGGACAACCATGAACACTGAAGCTTTCTTT. As protein: CASSLEGTTMNTEAFF. This chain uses TRBV5-1 with TRBJ1-1; maybe TRBD1 (6 bases). The CDR3 totals 16 residues. Germline V gene lookup returns CDR1 SGHRS and CDR2 YFSETQ. The V gene lost 0 bases and the J gene lost 0 bases, with 12 bases spanning the gap.

The chain combines TRBV6-5 with TRBJ2-5; no definite D call. The CDR3 consists of 14 residues. Per germline, CDR1 MNHEY and CDR2 SVGAGI. Deletions cut 2 bases from V and 4 bases from J, with 11 bases between. CDR3 sequence reads: CASSYSWRPETQYF. CDR3 sequence (DNA): TGTGCCAGCAGTTACAGTTGGCGGCCAGAGACCCAGTACTTC.

This chain joins TRBV21-1 and TRBJ2-7; TRBD1, the D gene given by the table, was not confirmed from the DNA. TRBV21-1 is labeled a pseudogene. This CDR3 contains 15 residues. In DNA, the CDR3 is TGTGCCAGCACAGGCCCCGGGACAGGGGCCTACGAGCAGTACGTC. Amino acid sequence: CASTGPGTGAYEQYV.

V usage is TRBV18 and J usage is TRBJ1-2; 10 bases line up with TRBD1. Losses at the gene ends were 4 bases for V and 3 bases for J; bases not matched to a gene: 8. The germline V gene has CDR1 KGHSH and CDR2 LQKENI. The length of the CDR3 is 16 residues. DNA of the CDR3: TGTGCCAGCTCACTCCGACAGGGGGCATTTGACTATGGCTACACCTTC. Protein: CASSLRQGAFDYGYTF.

The V gene is TRBV20-1, the J gene TRBJ1-2, with D unclear. This CDR3 contains 11 residues. In germline, CDR1 is DFQATT, CDR2 SNEGSKA (reference sequence). V dropped 0 bases and J dropped 7 bases, with 6 bases sitting between them. The CDR3 nucleotides read TGCAGTGCTAGAGATATCCGTGGCTACACCTTC. Encoded protein: CSARDIRGYTF.

This CDR3 reads CAISESGLAGRNEQFF. CDR3 bases: TGTGCCATCAGTGAGTCTGGCCTAGCGGGACGCAATGAGCAGTTCTTC. The chain combines TRBV10-3 with TRBJ2-1; 9 bases match TRBD2. This CDR3 region has 16 residues. Germline assignment: CDR1 ENHRY and CDR2 SYGVKD. V gave up 0 bases and J gave up 6 bases; unmatched junction bases: 6.

The chain uses TRBV6-2 or TRBV6-3 and TRBJ1-5; 8 bases are a match to TRBD1. CDR1 MNHEY and CDR2 SVGEGT come from the germline V gene. J lost 3 bases, V lost 2 bases, and 6 bases had no gene match. The CDR3 contains 16 residues. CDR3 residues: CASSYDQGAPNQPQHF. The CDR3 DNA sequence: TGTGCCAGCAGTTACGACCAGGGGGCCCCCAATCAGCCCCAGCATTTT.